Below, one T cell receptor (beta chain) is given with its context. The CDR3 sequence is 14 residues long. Germline CDR1 and CDR2: MNHEY and SVGAGI. With 7 bases removed from V and 2 bases from J, the gap between germline ends came to 14 bases. This sample stems from a study of blood T cell repertoires in COVID-19. Study as a whole: Samples of COVID-19 (acute and convalescent) were obtained from the United States, Italy and Spain. T cells, B-cell-depleted T cells, or PBMCs supplied cDNA or gDNA.

Original handling: Amplification of reference gene primers was used by the study to estimate nucleated cell counts. Data came from immunoSEQ multiplex PCR; TCRdb stores just in-frame clones and leaves some out. Clonal size and the V and J genes are those of that table, whereas D and trimming came from the DNA. The sample lists roughly 99,000 clones, approximately 88% occurring once. The clonotype comes from a man in his fifties with active or convalescent COVID-19. This chain joins TRBV6-5 and TRBJ1-2, with D maybe TRBD1 (6 bases). Sequencing used peripheral blood. CDR3 bases: TGTGCCAGCATAGGAGTAGGGACAAACTATGGCTACACCTTC. Its protein product is CASIGVGTNYGYTF.